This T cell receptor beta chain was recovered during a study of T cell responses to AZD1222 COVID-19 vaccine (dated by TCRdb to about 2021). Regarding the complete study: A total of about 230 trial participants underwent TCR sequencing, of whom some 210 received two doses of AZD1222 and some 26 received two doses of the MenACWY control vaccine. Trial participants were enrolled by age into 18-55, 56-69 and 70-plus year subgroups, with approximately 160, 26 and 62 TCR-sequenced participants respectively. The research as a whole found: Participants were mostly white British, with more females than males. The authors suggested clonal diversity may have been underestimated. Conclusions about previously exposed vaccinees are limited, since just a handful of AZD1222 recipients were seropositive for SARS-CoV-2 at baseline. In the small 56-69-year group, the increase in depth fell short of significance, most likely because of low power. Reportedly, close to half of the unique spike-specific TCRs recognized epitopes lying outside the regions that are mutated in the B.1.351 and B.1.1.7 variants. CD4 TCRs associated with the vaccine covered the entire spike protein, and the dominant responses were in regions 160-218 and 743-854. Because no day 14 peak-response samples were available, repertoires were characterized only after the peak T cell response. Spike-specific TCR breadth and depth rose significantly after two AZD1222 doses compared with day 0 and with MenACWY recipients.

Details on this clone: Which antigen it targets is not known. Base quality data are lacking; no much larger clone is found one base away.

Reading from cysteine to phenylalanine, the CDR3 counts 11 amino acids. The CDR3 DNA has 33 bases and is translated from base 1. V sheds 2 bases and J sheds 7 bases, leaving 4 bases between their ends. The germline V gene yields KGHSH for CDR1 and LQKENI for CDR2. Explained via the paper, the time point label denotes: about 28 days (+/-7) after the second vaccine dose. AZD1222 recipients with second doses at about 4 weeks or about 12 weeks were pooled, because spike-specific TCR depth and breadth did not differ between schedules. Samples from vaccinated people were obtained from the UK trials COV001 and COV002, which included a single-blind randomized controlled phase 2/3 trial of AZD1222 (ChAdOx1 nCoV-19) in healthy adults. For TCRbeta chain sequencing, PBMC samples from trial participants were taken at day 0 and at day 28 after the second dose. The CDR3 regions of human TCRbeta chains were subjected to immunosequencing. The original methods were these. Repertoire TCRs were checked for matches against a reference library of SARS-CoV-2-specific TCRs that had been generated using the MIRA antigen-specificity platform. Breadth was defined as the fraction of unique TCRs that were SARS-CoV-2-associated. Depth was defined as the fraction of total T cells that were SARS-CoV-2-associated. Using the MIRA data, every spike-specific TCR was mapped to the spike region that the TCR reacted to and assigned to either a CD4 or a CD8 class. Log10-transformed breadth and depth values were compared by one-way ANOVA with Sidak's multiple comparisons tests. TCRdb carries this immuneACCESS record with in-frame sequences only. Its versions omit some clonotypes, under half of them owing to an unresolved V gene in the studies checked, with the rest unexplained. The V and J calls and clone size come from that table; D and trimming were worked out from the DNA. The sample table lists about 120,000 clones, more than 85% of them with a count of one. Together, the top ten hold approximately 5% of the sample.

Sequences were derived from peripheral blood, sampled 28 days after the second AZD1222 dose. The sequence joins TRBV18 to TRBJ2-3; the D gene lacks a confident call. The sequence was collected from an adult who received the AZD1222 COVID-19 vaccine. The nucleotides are TGTGCCAGCTCACCAATCCATACGCAGTATTTT. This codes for CASSPIHTQYF.